These T cell receptor beta chains were read from a single sample in a study of neurological immune-mediated disorders. Each CDR3 protein is one row after TCRdb ran MiXCR on the 5' RACE reads. Among about 55,000 distinct CDR3 sequences, less than 5% were seen once, and the ten largest hold roughly 3.1%. Sequenced: PBMCs. These receptors came from a man aged 45-60 years with multiple sclerosis. Both conserved end residues are trimmed from each CDR3. The order of the fields is V gene, CDR3 protein.

TRBV7-9	ASSPPGASGEQF
TRBV9	ASSVGGVAYEQY
TRBV4-1	ASSQDFRDRIQY
TRBV4-1	ASSQVDRDQETQY
TRBV5-1	ASSSRTPLGTEAF
TRBV19	ASSIAEGSGYT
TRBV20-1	SASQSRGGTYNSPLH
TRBV13	ASSSLSGRKYNEQF
TRBV20-1	SARVLVAAPLH
TRBV28	ASSFAETPSGANVLT
TRBV12-3/TRBV12-4	ASSSAESYEQY
TRBV6-1	ASSEALGTGWNEQF
TRBV5-1	ASSSTYNYGYT
TRBV7-2	ASSLDVMRVDGYT
TRBV7-6	ASSLNAQSNTEAF
TRBV5-1	ASSPDYPNTGELF
TRBV20-1	SARDLDRDDGYT
TRBV10-3	AISRGPGMATGGAPLH
TRBV5-1	ASSPGQGAYEQY
TRBV12-3/TRBV12-4	ATSRDRDINTEAF
TRBV7-2	ASSLGVSGAEQY
TRBV6-5	ASSPRVVEVSPLH
TRBV27	ASSFRGLTGELF
TRBV20-1	SARQGASYEQY
TRBV7-2	ASSQSQGRGYT
TRBV7-9	ASSVTGLHNEQF
TRBV7-2	ASSRGTRFRETQY
TRBV9	ASSVGDRGYEQY
TRBV6-2/TRBV6-3	ASTFSYNEQF
TRBV15	ATSGSEHLNYGYT
TRBV10-3	AISTGANVLT
TRBV3-1	ASSHEGHGQPQN
TRBV4-1	ASSQKPGTASGANVLT
TRBV20-1	SAPLQGRETGELF
TRBV20-1	SARDRRTRGETQY
TRBV20-1	SARLFLAGPTDTQY
TRBV4-1	ASSLEGRYEQY
TRBV2	ASSGVKNTEAF
TRBV5-1	ASRGAGDYEQY
TRBV24-1	ATSQTDRELF
TRBV9	ASSVQGATNEKLF
TRBV20-1	SANLAGSYNEQF
TRBV3-1	ASSQAPRSYTEAF
TRBV6-6	ASSYRSGANVLT
TRBV20-1	SASLSGLSGEAF
TRBV5-1	ASTQTGLAGDEQY
TRBV25-1	ASSVPGNYGYT
TRBV12-3/TRBV12-4	ASTPRPVGDYGYT
TRBV12-3/TRBV12-4	ASRLRQPNYGYT
TRBV6-2/TRBV6-3	ASSPPPGQGTGANVLT
TRBV29-1	SAGLGSMNTEAF
TRBV7-2	ASSPSPDEQY
TRBV20-1	SARDPTSGKPKNIQY
TRBV5-1	ASSGTGASEQY
TRBV6-5	ASSYSATHTEAF
TRBV20-1	SARPLPGGYNEQF
TRBV5-1	ASSVGQGANEQF
TRBV28	ASSPLGTGGSYEQY
TRBV20-1	SASAAGGTGELF
TRBV10-3	AIREDTSRETQY